Each of the 22 T cell receptor beta chains below was sequenced from the same sample in a study of blood T cell repertoires in COVID-19. The data were produced by immunoSEQ multiplex PCR, yet TCRdb's version contains in-frame clones alone and is incomplete. Of fewer than 150,000 clones listed, 70% to 85% are singletons. The sample comprised peripheral blood. These receptors were obtained from a woman older than 75 in a cohort sampled during active or convalescent COVID-19.

V gene TRBV10-3 combines with J gene TRBJ2-2; 9 positions match TRBD1. The trim removed 0 bases at V and 1 base at J, leaving 3 bases unmatched. Per germline, CDR1 ENHRY and CDR2 SYGVKD. The CDR3 loop spans 17 amino acids. CDR3 in DNA: TGTGCCATCAGTGAGTCGGGGACAGGGAAGAACACCGGGGAGCTGTTTTTT. Residues: CAISESGTGKNTGELFF.

The V and J genes are TRBV2 and TRBJ1-2; D not resolved. V dropped 6 bases and J dropped 5 bases, with 10 bases sitting between them. The CDR3 length is 12 residues. CDR1 SNHLY and CDR2 FYNNEI come from the germline V gene. The CDR3 loop is CASRGGRYGYTF. CDR3 bases: TGTGCCAGCAGGGGAGGTCGTTATGGCTACACCTTC.

Only a few counts were recorded for this clone. V and J are TRBV5-1 and TRBJ1-1; D may be TRBD1 (6 bases). The CDR3 extends over 13 amino acids. V lost 3 bases and J lost 4, with 10 bases in between. Germline CDR1 is SGHRS and CDR2 is YFSETQ. CDR3 sequence (DNA): TGCGCCAGCAGCTCCCAGGGGAGCACTGAAGCTTTCTTT. This gives the protein CASSSQGSTEAFF.

This chain links TRBV5-8 with TRBJ1-3; tentatively, D is TRBD1 (5 bases). Germline V gives CDR1 SGHTS, CDR2 YDEGEE. The CDR3 runs 14 residues. V shed 4 bases and J shed 4 bases, with 12 bases lying between them. The DNA of the CDR3 is TGTGCCAGCAGCCGAAGCCGACAGGGAAACACCATATATTTT. This codes for CASSRSRQGNTIYF.

The rearrangement links TRBV7-3 to TRBJ1-1; no firm D call. CDR1 is SGHTA and CDR2 is FQGTGA in the germline V gene. The CDR3 sequence is 13 residues long. V was pared by 0 bases and J by 5 bases, with 7 bases between. In DNA form, the CDR3 reads TGTGCCAGCAGCTTAACAGGGAGAACTGAAGCTTTCTTT. It codes for CASSLTGRTEAFF. Full variable domain (rest looked up from reference TRBV7-3 and TRBJ1-1): GAGVSQTPSNKVTEKGKYVELRCDPISGHTALYWYRQSLGQGPEFLIYFQGTGAADDSGLPNDRFFAVRPEGSVSTLKIQRTERGDSAVYLCASSLTGRTEAFFGQGTRLTVV.

The rearrangement uses TRBV5-6 and TRBJ2-3; 8 bases fit TRBD2. V was pared by 5 bases and J by 8 bases, with 16 bases of the junction left unmatched. The germline V gene encodes CDR1 SGHDT and CDR2 YYEEEE. The CDR3 extends over 16 amino acids. CDR3 nucleotides: TGTGCCAGCAGTCGGGGGGGGCCGGTCTCTTTCGGTACGCAGTATTTT. Its translation is CASSRGGPVSFGTQYF.

A single count supports this clone. CDR3 sequence (DNA): TGTGCCACCAAGGGGGACTACGAGCAGTACTTC. Its translation is CATKGDYEQYF. The rearrangement uses TRBV15 and TRBJ2-7, with a weak D call TRBD1 (6 bases). The CDR3 sequence is 11 residues long. The germline V and J ends were trimmed by 7 bases and 3 bases, with 7 bases remaining between them. Germline CDR1 LNHNV, CDR2 YYDKDF (reference sequence).

This clone turned up a few times. The chain links TRBV2 to TRBJ2-5; TRBD1 agrees at 7 bases. In germline, CDR1 is SNHLY, CDR2 FYNNEI. Trimming cost V 7 bases and J 0 bases; bases outside gene matches: 14. The CDR3 has 17 residues. The DNA for the CDR3 is TGTGCCAGCACCCTACGGAAACCGGGACAGTACCAAGAGACCCAGTACTTC. Translated: CASTLRKPGQYQETQYF.

The chain joins TRBV7-9 to TRBJ2-7; the match to TRBD1 covers 9 bases. CDR3 length equals 14 residues. Germline V gene sequence: CDR1 SEHNR, CDR2 FQNEAQ (reference sequence). V dropped 3 bases and J dropped 6; count of bases not matched to a gene: 6. The CDR3 sequence is CASSLTGGFSEQYF. In DNA, the CDR3 is TGTGCCAGCAGCTTGACAGGGGGTTTCTCCGAGCAGTACTTC.

This clone was recorded once. J is TRBJ2-3 and V is TRBV18, with TRBD2 identical over 7 bases. The CDR3 is 16 amino acids. CDR1 is KGHSH and CDR2 is LQKENI in the germline V gene. Trimming took 5 bases from V and 0 from J; bases not matched to a gene: 8. In nucleotides, the CDR3 is TGTGCCAGCTCAGCCACTCTAGCGGCCAGCACAGATACGCAGTATTTT. Translated: CASSATLAASTDTQYF.

This clone was picked up one time. The chain uses TRBV4-2 and TRBJ2-5; 10 nucleotides line up with TRBD2. The CDR3 loop spans 15 amino acids. With 4 bases clipped from V and 4 bases from J, the junction kept 6 bases outside the gene matches. CDR1 LGHNA and CDR2 YNFKEQ come from the germline V gene. This CDR3 reads CASSRGLATGETQYF. The CDR3 DNA follows: TGTGCCAGCAGCCGGGGACTAGCGACGGGAGAGACCCAGTACTTC.

Here the CDR3 reads CASSVTGKLFF. For the CDR3, the DNA is TGTGCCAGCAGCGTGACAGGGAAGCTGTTTTTT. The chain joins TRBV11-2 to TRBJ2-2; 7 positions match TRBD1. Per the germline V gene, CDR1 is SGHAT and CDR2 is FQNNGV. V trimming: 5 bases; J trimming: 12 bases; junction bases outside the gene matches: 3. There are 11 residues in the CDR3.

This sequence joins TRBV6-2 or TRBV6-3 and TRBJ2-2, with D perhaps matching TRBD1 (6 bases). Deletions cut 5 bases from V and 5 bases from J, with 15 bases between. CDR1 MNHEY and CDR2 SVGEGT come from the germline V gene. The CDR3 spans 15 residues. CDR3 residues: CASSALTGRTGELFF. In DNA, the CDR3 is TGTGCCAGCAGTGCCCTCACAGGGCGGACCGGGGAGCTGTTTTTT.

V and J are TRBV19 and TRBJ2-2, with D possibly being TRBD2 (5 bases). The V gene's germline CDR1 is LNHDA and CDR2 SQIVND (reference sequence). V dropped 3 bases and J dropped 3 bases, with 8 bases sitting between them. This CDR3 is built from 14 residues. The CDR3 DNA sequence: TGTGCCAGTAGTATCGGGGTCTACACCGGGGAGCTGTTTTTT. Residues: CASSIGVYTGELFF.

This chain uses TRBV29-1 with TRBJ1-1; 9 nucleotides align to TRBD1. The V gene's germline CDR1 is SQVTM and CDR2 ANQGSEA. The CDR3 spans 11 residues. This chain's CDR3 is CGTGRNTEAFF. CDR3 nucleotide sequence: TGCGGGACAGGGAGGAACACTGAAGCTTTCTTT.

The chain carries TRBV6-5 and TRBJ1-4; 7 bases align to TRBD1. There are 13 residues in the CDR3. CDR1 and CDR2 (germline): MNHEY, SVGAGI. V was pared by 6 bases and J by 8 bases, with 6 bases of the junction left unmatched. This chain's CDR3 is CASSPGQNEKLFF. CDR3 bases: TGTGCCAGCAGCCCGGGACAGAACGAAAAACTGTTTTTT.

In this sample, this clone turned up many times. This sequence joins TRBV6-5 and TRBJ1-5; 7 positions match TRBD1. The CDR3 has 15 residues. Germline CDR1 is MNHEY and CDR2 is SVGAGI. Trimming at V came to 5 bases and at J to 4 bases, leaving 8 bases not matched to a gene. CDR3 nucleotides: TGTGCCAGCAGTACACTGACAGGGAGAAATCAGCCCCAGCATTTT. It yields the protein CASSTLTGRNQPQHF.

This rearrangement joins TRBV5-1 to TRBJ1-6, with D perhaps TRBD1 (5 bases). Germline V gene data show CDR1 as SGHRS and CDR2 as YFSETQ. V dropped 1 base and J dropped 0 bases, with 5 bases sitting between them. This CDR3 contains 15 residues. The CDR3 DNA follows: TGCGCCAGCAGCTTGACAGGCTCCTATAATTCACCCCTCCACTTT. Protein product: CASSLTGSYNSPLHF.

V is TRBV3-1 (or the pseudogene TRBV3-2) and J is TRBJ2-5, with TRBD2 identical over 10 bases. The germline V gene encodes CDR1 LGHDT and CDR2 YNNKEL (reference sequence). The CDR3 covers 15 residues. With V trimmed by 6 bases and J by 3 bases, 7 bases remained unmatched. The CDR3 region is CASSQPGLAEETQYF. The CDR3, as DNA: TGTGCCAGCAGTCAACCCGGACTAGCGGAAGAGACCCAGTACTTC.

The chain has TRBV6-5 and TRBJ2-5; D gene ambiguous. In germline, CDR1 is MNHEY, CDR2 SVGAGI. The CDR3 extends over 13 amino acids. V gave up 5 bases and J gave up 7 bases, with 14 bases separating them. Written as DNA, the CDR3 is TGTGCCAGCAGTCCAGACTCCCGAGGGACCCAGTACTTC. As protein: CASSPDSRGTQYF.

V gene TRBV5-1 combines with J gene TRBJ2-2; 8 nucleotides align to TRBD2. Germline values: CDR1 SGHRS, CDR2 YFSETQ. The CDR3 has 15 residues. With V trimmed by 4 bases and J by 4 bases, 6 bases remained unmatched. CDR3 protein: CASSLSGAITGELFF. CDR3 sequence (DNA): TGCGCCAGCAGCCTTAGCGGGGCCATCACCGGGGAGCTGTTTTTT.

Details on this clone: An end of the junction differs from the germline gene, which may be a read error. The genes are TRBV9 and TRBJ1-4; D is unclear. Germline CDR1 and CDR2: SGDLS and YYNGEE. The CDR3 runs 15 residues. The DNA for the CDR3 is TGTGCCAGCAGCGTAGGACCGACAACCAATGAAAAACTGTTTTTT. Protein sequence: CASSVGPTTNEKLFF.